Each of the 10 T cell receptor beta chains below was sequenced from the same sample in a study of tissue T cells after allogeneic stem cell transplantation. This table comes from immunoSEQ multiplex PCR, and its TCRdb copy is limited to in-frame clones, with some not included. Among around 3,900 clones, 40% to 55% were seen once, and the ten largest hold around 40%. Time point meaning: mouse harvest day 14 after allogeneic transplant. The graft held 10^6 splenic CD5+ T cells and 10^7 T-cell-depleted bone marrow cells. Material: lymph node tissue. All receptors come from a female BALB/c mouse given C57BL/6 T cells with graft-versus-host disease after an allogeneic hematopoietic cell transplant.

As for this clone: Each gene name is a mouse one. Coverage ceases 1 residue before the CDR3 finishes, and the germline J gene fills in the end. This chain connects TRBV12-2 to TRBJ1-4; TRBD1 agrees at 9 bases. Germline CDR1 is SGHLS and CDR2 is HYDKME. The V and J ends lost 0 bases and 7 bases, in that order; junction bases with no gene match: 2. This CDR3 region has 14 residues. This CDR3 is CASSLGDRVERLFF. CDR3 bases read: TGTGCCAGCTCTCTCGGGGACAGGGTCGAAAGATTATTT. Complete variable domain (other parts from reference TRBV12-2 and TRBJ1-4): NSGVVQSPRYIIKGKGERSILKCIPISGHLSVAWYQQTQGQELKFFIQHYDKMERDKGNLPSRFSVQQFDDYHSEMNMSALELEDSAVYFCASSLGDRVERLFFGHGTKLSVL.

Judged by abundance, this clone is medium-sized. Mouse gene names apply. The read falls 1 residue short of the CDR3 end, and the missing part is taken from the germline J gene. The rearrangement links TRBV29 to TRBJ2-7, with D possibly TRBD1 on 5 matching bases. Germline CDR1 and CDR2: MSHET and SYDVDS. Trimming removed 5 bases from V and 5 bases from J, with 10 bases in between. CDR3 length: 12 residues. Incomplete CDR3 DNA: TGTGCTAGCAGTCCCCAGGGCCATGAACAGTAC. It yields the protein CASSPQGHEQY. The full CDR3 is CASSPQGHEQYF.

In the case of this clone: Each gene name is a mouse one. The read ends 1 residue shy of where the CDR3 ends; the end is completed using the germline J gene. V is TRBV1 and J is TRBJ1-1; the match to TRBD1 covers 8 bases. The CDR3 contains 14 residues. Germline V gene sequence: CDR1 NSQYPW, CDR2 LRSPGD (reference sequence). The V and J ends lost 4 bases and 0 bases, in that order; junction bases with no gene match: 1. The CDR3 loop is CTCSGGQANTEVFF. The part of the CDR3 DNA that was read is TGCACCTGCAGTGGGGGACAGGCAAACACAGAAGTCTTC.

This clone is medium-sized in the sample. Mouse gene names apply. Coverage ceases 1 residue before the CDR3 finishes, and the germline J gene fills in the end. The V call is TRBV13-3, the J call TRBJ1-2; no firm D call. The germline V and J ends were trimmed by 0 bases and 4 bases, with 7 bases remaining between them. The germline CDR1 and CDR2 sequences are NNHDY and SYVADS. The length of the CDR3 is 13 residues. The CDR3 spells CASSDGVGSDYTF. CDR3 DNA (partial): TGTGCCAGCAGTGATGGGGTGGGCTCCGACTACACC.

Turning to this clone: Gene names refer to mouse genes. With the read ending 1 residue before the CDR3 end, the germline J gene is used to fill in that end. This specimen includes other DNA sequences encoding the same CDR3. This chain connects TRBV26 to TRBJ1-1, with a weak D call TRBD1 (6 bases). With 2 bases removed from V and 1 base from J, the gap between germline ends came to 8 bases. The CDR3 loop spans 14 amino acids. CDR1 KGHPV and CDR2 FQNQEV come from the germline V gene (reference sequence). The CDR3 region is CASSLQGKNTEVFF. The DNA read from the CDR3 is TGTGCCAGCAGTCTGCAGGGGAAAAACACAGAAGTCTTC. Together with reference TRBV26 and TRBJ1-1, the CDR3 gives the full variable domain: NSKVIQTPRYLVKGQGQKAKMRCIPEKGHPVVFWYQQNKNNEFKFLINFQNQEVLQQIDMTEKRFSAECPSNSPCSLEIQSSEAGDSALYLCASSLQGKNTEVFFGKGTRLTVV.

In its sample, this clone was seen a few times. The genes are named according to mouse. The read halts 1 residue ahead of the CDR3 end, with the missing end drawn from the germline J gene. The chain carries TRBV17 and TRBJ2-3, with D maybe TRBD2 (6 bases). V lost 3 bases to trimming and J lost 3 bases, with 10 bases between them. CDR1 and CDR2 from the germline V gene are MNHDT and YYDKIL. The CDR3 spans 14 residues. The covered CDR3 bases are TGTGCTAGCAGTAGGGGGTGGGGGGCAGAAACGCTGTAT. This gives the protein CASSRGWGAETLY. In full, the CDR3 reads CASSRGWGAETLYF.

By share, this clone ranks as medium-sized. Germline and genes: mouse. The read ends 1 residue before the CDR3 terminus; that terminus is restored from the germline J gene. The chain carries TRBV2 and TRBJ1-5, with TRBD1 as a possible D gene (6 bases). The CDR3 has 15 residues. The V gene's germline CDR1 is LGHNA and CDR2 YSYQKL. The V gene lost 0 bases and the J gene lost 2 bases, with 8 bases spanning the gap. The CDR3 sequence is CASSQEAGDNQAPLF. CDR3 DNA (partial): TGTGCCAGCAGCCAAGAGGCAGGGGACAACCAGGCTCCGCTT.

This clone is medium-sized (0.01 to 0.1%) within its sample. Gene names and germline match the mouse. The read comes to an end 1 residue before the CDR3 does, leaving the germline J gene to fill in the end. V usage is TRBV12-1 and J usage is TRBJ2-1; the D gene is possibly TRBD2 (6 bases). The CDR3 spans 13 residues. Trimming cost V 2 bases and J 3 bases, with 7 bases left between them. Germline V gene sequence: CDR1 SGHSN, CDR2 HYEKVE. Incomplete CDR3 DNA: TGTGCCAGCTCTCATGGGGGCTATGCTGAGCAGTTC. Translation: CASSHGGYAEQF. The whole CDR3 reads CASSHGGYAEQFF.

Comment on this clone: Mouse names are used for the genes. The missing CDR3 end, 1 residue past where the read stops, is filled in from the germline J gene. The chain has TRBV31 and TRBJ1-3; no reliable D call. The germline V gene encodes CDR1 GKSSPN and CDR2 SITVG. The germline V and J ends were trimmed by 0 bases and 0 bases, with 9 bases remaining between them. The CDR3 covers 15 residues. The sequenced part of the CDR3 DNA is TGTGCCTGGAGTCTAGGCAGGACTTCTGGAAATACGCTCTAT. Translated, it gives CAWSLGRTSGNTLY. The whole CDR3 is CAWSLGRTSGNTLYF.

This clone is large within its sample. Here the gene names and germline are mouse. The observed sequence ends 1 residue before the CDR3 terminus, with the missing tail filled in from the germline J gene. V gene TRBV14 combines with J gene TRBJ2-1; D remains ambiguous. The CDR3 is 12 amino acids. Trimming removed 6 bases from V and 3 bases from J, with 7 bases in between. The V gene's germline CDR1 is SGHDT and CDR2 FRDEAV. The covered CDR3 bases are TGTGCCAGCACTCATAGCTATGCTGAGCAGTTC. Protein product: CASTHSYAEQF. The entire CDR3 sequence reads CASTHSYAEQFF.